Listed here is a single TCR beta chain. Germline CDR1 is ENHRY and CDR2 is SYGVKD. CDR3 size: 17 residues. V lost 0 bases to trimming and J lost 8 bases, with 19 bases between them. The data were taken from a study of blood T cell repertoires in COVID-19. Profiled with immunoSEQ multiplex PCR; TCRdb holds only in-frame clones, not every one. The sample lists some 120,000 clones, roughly nine tenths occurring once. Sequencing was carried out using peripheral blood. V and J are TRBV10-3 and TRBJ2-2; a possible D gene is TRBD1 (7 bases). The source is a man aged 55 to 70 with COVID-19, enrolled during active disease. The CDR3 here is CAISESKEGADKGELFF. In nucleotides, the CDR3 is TGTGCCATCAGTGAGTCGAAGGAGGGGGCGGATAAAGGGGAGCTGTTTTTT.